A single sample gave rise to the 2 T cell receptor beta chains below, sequenced in a study of blood T cell repertoires in COVID-19. Clones were sequenced by immunoSEQ multiplex PCR, and TCRdb holds only the in-frame ones, with some missing. This sample yields 100,000 to 150,000 clones, of which about 70% are seen a single time; 5.5% belongs to the top ten. Sequenced sample: peripheral blood. These receptors all stem from a man between 60 and 75 years old with acute or convalescent COVID-19.

This clone was picked up a small number of times. The chain links TRBV3-1 (or the pseudogene TRBV3-2) to TRBJ2-5, with 10 nucleotides matching TRBD1. The ends lost 2 bases at V and 4 bases at J; junction bases unmatched: 7. Germline CDR1 reads LGHDT; CDR2 reads YNNKEL (reference sequence). The CDR3 contains 16 residues. CDR3 residues: CASSQRRDRGSETQYF. DNA of the CDR3: TGTGCCAGCAGCCAACGCCGGGACAGGGGATCAGAGACCCAGTACTTC.

This clone occurred a few times. V is TRBV19 and J is TRBJ1-1; tentative D call: TRBD1 (6 bases). This CDR3 region has 15 residues. Trimming left V 7 bases short and J 4 bases short, with 19 bases between. Germline CDR1 and CDR2: LNHDA and SQIVND (reference sequence). The CDR3 sequence is CASTLQRGKGTEAFF. CDR3 in DNA: TGTGCCAGTACCCTACAGAGGGGGAAGGGCACTGAAGCTTTCTTT.